The 30 T cell receptor beta chains presented below share a single source sample, sequenced in a study of blood T cell repertoires in COVID-19. The data were produced by immunoSEQ multiplex PCR, yet TCRdb's version contains in-frame clones alone and is incomplete. The sample lists around 180,000 clones, over 75% occurring once. What was sequenced was peripheral blood. The source is a person between 65 and 79 years old with COVID-19, enrolled during active disease.

This clone was counted a single time. The rearrangement links TRBV7-2 to TRBJ1-2; D perhaps matches TRBD1 (5 bases). Germline V gives CDR1 SGHTA, CDR2 FQGNSA. CDR3 length equals 14 residues. Trimming cost V 4 bases and J 4 bases, with 13 bases left between them. In DNA form, the CDR3 reads TGTGCCAGCAGCTCCTCCCACAGGAGCTATGGCTACACCTTC. It yields the protein CASSSSHRSYGYTF.

The chain joins TRBV12-5 to TRBJ2-5; a possible D gene is TRBD1 (6 bases). The germline CDR1 and CDR2 sequences are LGHNT and FRNRAP. The germline V and J ends were trimmed by 1 base and 5 bases, with 14 bases remaining between them. This CDR3 is built from 15 residues. As DNA, the CDR3 is TGTGCTAGTGGTTTGGCCACTACAGGGATGGAGACCCAGTACTTC. Residues: CASGLATTGMETQYF.

This chain links TRBV11-2 with TRBJ1-1, with 11 bases aligning to TRBD1. CDR3 length: 16 amino acids. V lost 5 bases to trimming and J lost 0 bases; unmatched junction nucleotides: 5. From germline, CDR1 is SGHAT and CDR2 FQNNGV. CDR3 in amino acids: CASSPGQGAMNTEAFF. DNA of the CDR3: TGTGCCAGCAGCCCCGGACAGGGGGCGATGAACACTGAAGCTTTCTTT. Full variable domain (outside the CDR3, taken from reference TRBV11-2 and TRBJ1-1): EAGVAQSPRYKIIEKRQSVAFWCNPISGHATLYWYQQILGQGPKLLIQFQNNGVVDDSQLPKDRFSAERLKGVDSTLKIQPAKLEDSAVYLCASSPGQGAMNTEAFFGQGTRLTVV.

The table lists this clone with a count of one. The gene calls are TRBV19 and TRBJ2-1; maybe TRBD2 (7 bases). Germline V gene data show CDR1 as LNHDA and CDR2 as SQIVND (reference sequence). This CDR3 region has 16 residues. V lost 3 bases to trimming and J lost 3 bases, with 15 bases between them. CDR3 residues: CASSIGQRGRYNEQFF. The CDR3 DNA is TGTGCCAGTAGTATCGGACAGCGGGGTCGCTACAATGAGCAGTTCTTC.

The rearrangement uses TRBV10-3 and TRBJ2-7, with a weak D call TRBD2 (5 bases). The CDR3 is 14 residues long. With 8 bases removed from V and 5 bases from J, the gap between germline ends came to 19 bases. The germline CDR1 and CDR2 sequences are ENHRY and SYGVKD. CDR3 sequence: CAIRELGRWDEQYF. The DNA for the CDR3 is TGTGCCATCCGGGAACTAGGCAGGTGGGACGAGCAGTACTTC.

J is TRBJ1-6 and V is TRBV4-1; 7 nucleotides agree with TRBD1. CDR3 length equals 15 residues. Germline CDR1 reads MGHRA; CDR2 reads YSYEKL. J gave up 10 bases and V 2 bases, and 8 bases lay outside the gene matches. CDR3 bases: TGCGCCAGCAGCCAATTGACCCAGGGGGGATCACCCCTCCACTTT. Translation: CASSQLTQGGSPLHF.

The chain combines TRBV3-1 (or the pseudogene TRBV3-2) with TRBJ2-7, with D possibly TRBD2 on 6 matching bases. Trimming stripped 5 bases from V and 3 bases from J, with 23 bases between. This CDR3 comprises 17 residues. Germline CDR1 and CDR2: LGHDT and YNNKEL (reference sequence). The CDR3 bases are TGTGCCAGCAGCAGGGGTAGCGGCGGTTCGCGGGGCTACGAGCAGTACTTC. Protein product: CASSRGSGGSRGYEQYF.

The J gene is TRBJ1-5, the V gene TRBV2; 11 nucleotides agree with TRBD1. Trimming took 5 bases from V and 6 from J; bases not matched to a gene: 6. In germline, CDR1 is SNHLY, CDR2 FYNNEI. This CDR3 spans 15 amino acids. The CDR3: CASSLGQGVIQPQHF. The CDR3 bases are TGTGCCAGCAGTTTGGGACAGGGGGTTATTCAGCCCCAGCATTTT.

This clone was detected only a few times. One end of the junction fails to match germline, which may point to a read error. The chain is built from TRBV10-3 and TRBJ2-2, with 9 nucleotides matching TRBD2. Per the germline V gene, CDR1 is ENHRY and CDR2 is SYGVKD. The CDR3 consists of 13 residues. Here the CDR3 DNA reads TGTGCCATTAGTGCGGGGGGGTCCGGGGAGCTGTTTTTT. This encodes CAISAGGSGELFF.

This chain links TRBV27 with TRBJ2-1; D perhaps matches TRBD1 (5 bases). The germline V and J ends were trimmed by 8 bases and 4 bases, with 18 bases remaining between them. This CDR3 is 15 amino acids long. Per the germline V gene, CDR1 is MNHEY and CDR2 is SMNVEV (reference sequence). CDR3 bases: TGTGCCAGCTCCCCGGCAGGGTCGGTTTACAATGAGCAGTTCTTC. It is translated as CASSPAGSVYNEQFF.

The V call is TRBV4-3, the J call TRBJ1-1; D may be TRBD1 (6 bases). V lost 4 bases to trimming and J lost 8 bases, with 20 bases between them. The CDR3 is made up of 15 amino acids. The germline V gene encodes CDR1 LGHNA and CDR2 YSLEER. CDR3 bases: TGCGCCAGCAGCCCATCACTTTTTTTAGGGACAGAAGCTTTCTTT. It is translated as CASSPSLFLGTEAFF.

The chain combines TRBV18 with TRBJ1-4; D is perhaps TRBD1 (6 bases). Germline CDR1 reads KGHSH; CDR2 reads LQKENI. V was trimmed by 6 bases and J by 0 bases, leaving 14 bases between them. The CDR3 covers 16 residues. CDR3 DNA sequence: TGTGCCAGCTCCCTTTCACAGGGTCCAACTAATGAAAAACTGTTTTTT. The encoded protein is CASSLSQGPTNEKLFF.

In its sample, this clone was seen a few times. The chain combines TRBV7-3 with TRBJ2-1, with 11 bases lining up with TRBD2. The CDR3 has 14 residues. CDR1 is SGHTA and CDR2 is FQGTGA in the germline V gene. The ends lost 8 bases at V and 2 bases at J; junction bases unmatched: 2. In nucleotides, the CDR3 is TGTGCCAGCTCTAGCGGGGGGCCCTACAATGAGCAGTTCTTC. Protein sequence: CASSSGGPYNEQFF.

This sequence joins TRBV29-1 and TRBJ1-1; D not certain. The germline V gene encodes CDR1 SQVTM and CDR2 ANQGSEA. Trimming shortened V by 4 bases and J by 0 bases, and 12 bases separated the two germline ends. The CDR3 extends over 14 amino acids. The CDR3 sequence is CSVAPAGMNTEAFF. As DNA, the CDR3 is TGCAGCGTTGCACCCGCGGGGATGAACACTGAAGCTTTCTTT. The complete variable domain, with remaining parts taken from reference TRBV29-1 and TRBJ1-1, reads SAVISQKPSRDICQRGTSLTIQCQVDSQVTMMFWYRQQPGQSLTLIATANQGSEATYESGFVIDKFPISRPNLTFSTLTVSNMSPEDSSIYLCSVAPAGMNTEAFFGQGTRLTVV.

The chain is built from TRBV27 and TRBJ2-7; 8 bases match TRBD1. The CDR3 length is 14 residues. From germline, CDR1 is MNHEY and CDR2 SMNVEV (reference sequence). V was clipped by 7 bases and J by 7 bases; unmatched bases: 12. Here the CDR3 DNA reads TGTGCCAGCACCGACCGACCCACAGGGGGTGAGCAGTACTTC. Protein sequence: CASTDRPTGGEQYF.

For the CDR3, the DNA is TGTGCCAGCAGTTTGTTCAGGGTTGACGAGCAGTACTTC. Translation gives CASSLFRVDEQYF. The chain joins TRBV12-3 or TRBV12-4 to TRBJ2-7; D perhaps matches TRBD1 (5 bases). This CDR3 has 13 amino acids. V shed 3 bases and J shed 5 bases, with 11 bases lying between them.

This chain uses TRBV6-5 with TRBJ1-5; D remains ambiguous. Germline CDR1 reads MNHEY; CDR2 reads SVGAGI. Deletions cut 8 bases from V and 7 bases from J, with 9 bases between. The CDR3 is 11 residues long. CDR3: CASGGRQPQHF. CDR3 nucleotides: TGTGCCAGCGGAGGCCGACAGCCCCAGCATTTT.

This chain connects TRBV19 to TRBJ2-3; 11 positions match TRBD2. In germline, CDR1 is LNHDA, CDR2 SQIVND (reference sequence). This CDR3 comprises 15 residues. V lost 6 bases, J lost 2 bases, and 4 bases stayed unmatched. CDR3 amino acids: CASRGTSGYTDTQYF. The CDR3, as DNA: TGTGCCAGTAGGGGGACTAGCGGATACACAGATACGCAGTATTTT.

J is TRBJ2-3 and V is TRBV6-5; 8 bases fit TRBD2. In germline, CDR1 is MNHEY, CDR2 SVGAGI. V was pared by 6 bases and J by 1 base, with 6 bases of the junction left unmatched. The CDR3 has 15 residues. The CDR3 region is CASRTSGGRTDTQYF. In DNA form, the CDR3 reads TGTGCCAGCAGGACAAGCGGGGGCCGCACAGATACGCAGTATTTT.

This sequence joins TRBV7-9 and TRBJ1-6; D might be TRBD1 (5 bases). The CDR3 has 15 residues. V lost 4 bases and J lost 7, with 14 bases in between. CDR1 and CDR2 (germline): SEHNR, FQNEAQ (reference sequence). DNA of the CDR3: TGTGCCAGCAGCTCGGACGGGGGGTTCAATTCACCCCTCCACTTT. As protein: CASSSDGGFNSPLHF.

This chain connects TRBV6-5 to TRBJ1-2; D call uncertain. The CDR3 length is 11 residues. The germline V and J ends were trimmed by 2 bases and 10 bases, with 8 bases remaining between them. The germline V gene encodes CDR1 MNHEY and CDR2 SVGAGI. The CDR3 DNA is TGTGCCAGCAGTTACGAGAACTACTACACCTTC. Translating gives CASSYENYYTF.

The chain uses TRBV6-2 or TRBV6-3 and TRBJ2-3; TRBD2 matches at 10 bases. With 0 bases clipped from V and 1 base from J, the junction kept 10 bases outside the gene matches. Per the germline V gene, CDR1 is MNHEY and CDR2 is SVGEGT. This CDR3 region has 19 residues. The CDR3 sequence: CASSYSASGSFGGTDTQYF. Written as DNA, the CDR3 is TGTGCCAGCAGTTACTCGGCTAGCGGGAGTTTCGGGGGCACAGATACGCAGTATTTT.

The gene calls are TRBV5-1 and TRBJ2-7, with TRBD1 matching over 8 bases. V shed 5 bases, J shed 2 bases, and the junction held 6 bases outside the gene matches. Germline V gene data show CDR1 as SGHRS and CDR2 as YFSETQ. The CDR3 has 14 residues. DNA for the CDR3: TGCGCCAGCAGAGCCGGGACAGGCCCCTACGAGCAGTACTTC. Translated, it gives CASRAGTGPYEQYF.

The V and J genes are TRBV4-3 and TRBJ2-1; 8 bases map to TRBD2. Germline-derived CDR1 and CDR2 are LGHNA and YSLEER. Trimming removed 1 base from V and 0 bases from J; junction bases left unmatched: 8. The CDR3 runs 18 residues. CDR3 bases: TGCGCCAGCAGCCAAGGTCCGGGGGGGAGGAGCTCCTACAATGAGCAGTTCTTC. Its protein product is CASSQGPGGRSSYNEQFF.

The chain couples TRBV28 to TRBJ1-2; TRBD1 matches at 9 bases. The length of the CDR3 is 16 residues. The germline CDR1 and CDR2 sequences are MDHEN and SYDVKM. Germline trimming cut 6 bases from V and 8 bases from J; bases unmatched to any gene: 16. CDR3 protein: CASRVSGDRDGRGYTF. The CDR3 nucleotides are TGTGCCAGCAGAGTGTCAGGGGACAGGGACGGCCGCGGCTACACCTTC.

V and J are TRBV28 and TRBJ2-7; possible D gene TRBD1, 6 bases. The CDR3 has 13 residues. V lost 8 bases to trimming and J lost 3 bases, with 14 bases between them. The germline V gene has CDR1 MDHEN and CDR2 SYDVKM. CDR3 residues: CASYRDTNYEQYF. The CDR3 DNA reads TGTGCCAGCTACCGGGACACAAACTACGAGCAGTACTTC.

This rearrangement joins TRBV19 to TRBJ1-3; TRBD1 aligns across 7 bases. The germline V gene has CDR1 LNHDA and CDR2 SQIVND (reference sequence). Trimming took 5 bases from V and 1 from J; bases not matched to a gene: 11. The CDR3 spans 17 residues. In nucleotides, the CDR3 is TGTGCCAGTAGTCCCCGGGACAGTATTTCTTCTGGAAACACCATATATTTT. Encoded protein: CASSPRDSISSGNTIYF.

The chain recombines TRBV5-1 with TRBJ1-6, with D tentatively TRBD1 (5 bases). This CDR3 comprises 14 residues. V lost 0 bases and J lost 7, with 8 bases in between. CDR1 is SGHRS and CDR2 is YFSETQ in the germline V gene. The CDR3 region is CASSLDRSNSPLHF. CDR3 nucleotide sequence: TGCGCCAGCAGCTTGGACAGGTCCAATTCACCCCTCCACTTT.

The CDR3 DNA sequence: TGTGCCAGCAGACCCGACGGACAGGCTTTAAGTGGAAAACTGTTTTTT. Translation: CASRPDGQALSGKLFF. V and J are TRBV28 and TRBJ1-4, with TRBD1 identical over 7 bases. There are 16 residues in the CDR3. Germline lookup yields CDR1 MDHEN and CDR2 SYDVKM. V lost 6 bases to trimming and J lost 10 bases; unmatched junction nucleotides: 17.

The V call is TRBV27, the J call TRBJ1-1, with a tentative D call TRBD1 (5 bases). This CDR3 comprises 13 residues. The V end lost 3 bases, the J end lost 8 bases, and 13 bases lay between the germline ends. Germline V lookup: CDR1 MNHEY, CDR2 SMNVEV (reference sequence). CDR3 in DNA: TGTGCCAGCAGTTTTTGGGGGGGGGTGGAAGCTTTCTTT. Protein: CASSFWGGVEAFF.